Following are 30 T cell receptor beta chains from one sample sequenced in a study of T cell changes during pregnancy in multiple sclerosis (dated 2019 in TCRdb). The method was the immunoSEQ multiplex PCR assay. TCRdb carries this immuneACCESS record with in-frame sequences only. Its versions omit some clonotypes, under half of them owing to an unresolved V gene in the studies checked, with the rest unexplained. Within this sample are approximately 92,000 clones, with 90% to 95% of them counted one time only. The top ten constitute roughly 0.95% of the sample. Here the sequenced sample was peripheral blood, taken after pregnancy. The receptors were gathered from a female donor with multiple sclerosis, enrolled in a pregnancy study.

The gene calls are TRBV29-1 and TRBJ2-7; TRBD2 matches at 8 bases. The V segment lost 1 base and the J segment 4 bases; nucleotides outside the gene matches: 12. CDR3 size: 16 residues. Looked up from germline, CDR1 is SQVTM and CDR2 is ANQGSEA. The CDR3 DNA is TGCAGCGTTGAAGGCATGAGCGGGAGTAAAGCTTACGAGCAGTACTTC. Its protein is CSVEGMSGSKAYEQYF.

This chain uses TRBV25-1 with TRBJ2-1; 9 bases align to TRBD2. J gave up 6 bases and V 5 bases, and 5 bases lay outside the gene matches. There are 14 residues in the CDR3. Germline CDR1 reads MGHDK; CDR2 reads SYGVNS. The CDR3 here is CASSYRTSVNEQFF. CDR3 sequence (DNA): TGTGCCAGCAGTTATAGGACTAGCGTCAATGAGCAGTTCTTC.

The chain couples TRBV18 to TRBJ2-6; 13 bases are a match to TRBD2. Germline loops: CDR1 KGHSH, CDR2 LQKENI. The V and J ends lost 4 bases and 0 bases, in that order; junction bases with no gene match: 0. The CDR3 covers 17 residues. CDR3 DNA sequence: TGTGCCAGCTCACGGACTAGCGGGAGCTCTGGGGCCAACGTCCTGACTTTC. Its translation: CASSRTSGSSGANVLTF. Full variable domain (remainder filled in from reference TRBV18 and TRBJ2-6): NAGVMQNPRHLVRRRGQEARLRCSPMKGHSHVYWYRQLPEEGLKFMVYLQKENIIDESGMPKERFSAEFPKEGPSILRIQQVVRGDSAAYFCASSRTSGSSGANVLTFGAGSRLTVL.

This rearrangement joins TRBV7-8 to TRBJ1-1, with D possibly TRBD1 on 5 matching bases. Trimming shortened V by 4 bases and J by 0 bases, and 15 bases separated the two germline ends. CDR3 length equals 16 residues. Looked up from germline, CDR1 is SGHVS and CDR2 is FQNEAQ. The CDR3 loop reads CASSWAPTALNTEAFF. Here the CDR3 DNA reads TGTGCCAGCAGCTGGGCCCCGACAGCTCTGAACACTGAAGCTTTCTTT. Looking up the rest from reference TRBV7-8 and TRBJ1-1 gives the full variable domain: GAGVSQSPRYKVAKRGQDVALRCDPISGHVSLFWYQQALGQGPEFLTYFQNEAQLDKSGLPSDRFFAERPEGSVSTLKIQRTQQEDSAVYLCASSWAPTALNTEAFFGQGTRLTVV.

The V gene is TRBV10-1, the J gene TRBJ2-2, with TRBD1 as a possible D gene (6 bases). The V end lost 5 bases, the J end lost 0 bases, and 16 bases lay between the germline ends. The CDR3 spans 17 residues. The germline V gene has CDR1 WNHNN and CDR2 SYGVQD (reference sequence). The CDR3 bases are TGCGCCAGCAGTTCCGGGACACGAGCGCCGAACACCGGGGAGCTGTTTTTT. It yields the protein CASSSGTRAPNTGELFF.

The chain employs TRBV6-1 and TRBJ2-1, with 12 bases fitting TRBD2. After removal of 0 bases from V and 3 bases from J, the junction contained 9 bases not matched to a gene. This CDR3 has 19 amino acids. Germline-derived CDR1 and CDR2 are MNHNS and SASEGT. CDR3 coding DNA: TGTGCCAGCAGTGAAGCTGGACTAGCGGGATTGGCGGGCTACAATGAGCAGTTCTTC. This encodes CASSEAGLAGLAGYNEQFF.

V gene TRBV2 combines with J gene TRBJ1-1; 7 bases fit TRBD1. CDR1 SNHLY and CDR2 FYNNEI come from the germline V gene. The CDR3 covers 11 residues. With V trimmed by 7 bases and J by 4 bases, 0 bases remained unmatched. The CDR3 spells CASTGGTEAFF. In DNA, the CDR3 is TGTGCCAGCACAGGGGGCACTGAAGCTTTCTTT.

V is TRBV19 and J is TRBJ1-1, with 7 bases fitting TRBD1. The J segment lost 5 bases and the V segment lost 5 bases, leaving 8 bases of the junction unmatched. Looked up from germline, CDR1 is LNHDA and CDR2 is SQIVND (reference sequence). The CDR3 contains 14 residues. The CDR3 here is CASSDRVGLTEAFF. Written as DNA, the CDR3 is TGTGCCAGTAGTGACAGGGTTGGGTTGACTGAAGCTTTCTTT.

The chain uses TRBV7-8 and TRBJ2-7, with TRBD1 as a possible D gene (6 bases). This CDR3 spans 13 amino acids. Germline V gene lookup returns CDR1 SGHVS and CDR2 FQNEAQ. With 1 base removed from V and 3 bases from J, the gap between germline ends came to 7 bases. CDR3 in amino acids: CASSLGTVYEQYF. CDR3 in DNA: TGTGCCAGCAGCTTAGGGACAGTCTACGAGCAGTACTTC.

The rearrangement links TRBV4-1 to TRBJ2-4, with TRBD2 matching over 10 bases. Germline V lookup: CDR1 MGHRA, CDR2 YSYEKL. This CDR3 has 17 amino acids. V lost 3 bases and J lost 1; bases outside the gene matches: 6. The CDR3 sequence: CASSHLAGDGAKNIQYF. For the CDR3, the DNA is TGCGCCAGCAGCCATCTAGCGGGAGATGGGGCCAAAAACATTCAGTACTTC.

V gene TRBV6-1 combines with J gene TRBJ2-7; D might be TRBD2 (6 bases). The V gene lost 6 bases and the J gene lost 2 bases, with 14 bases spanning the gap. The CDR3 is 14 residues long. The germline V gene encodes CDR1 MNHNS and CDR2 SASEGT. The CDR3 nucleotides are TGTGCCAGCAGGGGACTTACTGTAACCTACGAGCAGTACTTC. Translating gives CASRGLTVTYEQYF.

The chain joins TRBV5-4 to TRBJ2-7; D is possibly TRBD1 (5 bases). This CDR3 contains 13 residues. V lost 4 bases and J lost 5, with 13 bases in between. The germline V gene has CDR1 SGHNT and CDR2 YYREEE (reference sequence). The CDR3 DNA follows: TGTGCCAGCAGCGGCTCAGGGTGGCACGAGCAGTACTTC. It yields the protein CASSGSGWHEQYF.

The chain is built from TRBV28 and TRBJ2-3, with TRBD2 matching over 7 bases. This CDR3 has 13 residues. J gave up 6 bases and V 6 bases, and 6 bases lay outside the gene matches. The germline gives CDR1 MDHEN, CDR2 SYDVKM. CDR3 residues: CASRGGVIDTQYF. The CDR3 DNA is TGTGCCAGCAGGGGGGGGGTCATCGATACGCAGTATTTT. Complete variable domain (other parts from reference TRBV28 and TRBJ2-3): DVKVTQSSRYLVKRTGEKVFLECVQDMDHENMFWYRQDPGLGLRLIYFSYDVKMKEKGDIPEGYSVSREKKERFSLILESASTNQTSMYLCASRGGVIDTQYFGPGTRLTVL.

The chain carries TRBV6-1 and TRBJ2-7, with D possibly matching TRBD2 (5 bases). The V end was cut by 4 bases, the J end by 4 bases, with 11 bases between. The CDR3 has 13 amino acids. Looked up from germline, CDR1 is MNHNS and CDR2 is SASEGT. The CDR3 spells CASSGLAGYEQYF. CDR3 in DNA: TGTGCCAGCAGTGGGCTAGCCGGATACGAGCAGTACTTC.

The chain links TRBV15 to TRBJ2-7; 7 bases agree with TRBD1. V lost 5 bases and J lost 7; bases outside the gene matches: 11. Germline-derived CDR1 and CDR2 are LNHNV and YYDKDF (reference sequence). The CDR3 consists of 14 residues. The CDR3: CATSPGQAASEQYF. CDR3 sequence (DNA): TGTGCCACCAGCCCTGGACAGGCGGCTAGTGAGCAGTACTTC.

The J gene is TRBJ1-5, the V gene TRBV7-2, with D possibly being TRBD1 (6 bases). V lost 3 bases and J lost 4, with 16 bases in between. CDR1 SGHTA and CDR2 FQGNSA come from the germline V gene. CDR3 length: 16 amino acids. Here the CDR3 DNA reads TGTGCCAGCAGCTTCAGGGGAACAGGATGGAATCAGCCCCAGCATTTT. It specifies CASSFRGTGWNQPQHF. Complete variable domain (other parts from reference TRBV7-2 and TRBJ1-5): GAGVSQSPSNKVTEKGKDVELRCDPISGHTALYWYRQSLGQGLEFLIYFQGNSAPDKSGLPSDRFSAERTGGSVSTLTIQRTQQEDSAVYLCASSFRGTGWNQPQHFGDGTRLSIL.

The chain uses TRBV21-1 and TRBJ1-2; TRBD1, the table's D call, lacks a check against the DNA. TRBV21-1 is deemed a pseudogene. CDR3 length equals 13 residues. CDR3 loop: CASSTDRGHGYTF. In nucleotides, the CDR3 is TGTGCCAGCAGCACCGACAGGGGGCATGGCTACACCTTC.

V is TRBV14 and J is TRBJ2-5; 8 nucleotides agree with TRBD2. Germline CDR1 SGHDN, CDR2 FVKESK. There are 15 residues in the CDR3. V gave up 2 bases and J gave up 5 bases; unmatched junction bases: 7. This chain's CDR3 is CASSQFGGRRETQYF. The DNA of the CDR3 is TGTGCCAGCAGCCAATTTGGCGGGAGGAGGGAGACCCAGTACTTC.

This CDR3 reads CASSPPATYEQYF. The CDR3 DNA follows: TGTGCCAGCTCACCACCGGCAACCTACGAGCAGTACTTC. This chain uses TRBV18 with TRBJ2-7; D is unclear. CDR1 is KGHSH, CDR2 LQKENI, per germline. V dropped 0 bases and J dropped 2 bases, with 5 bases sitting between them. The CDR3 totals 13 residues.

The rearrangement joins TRBV7-9 to TRBJ1-1; 7 nucleotides agree with TRBD1. Germline CDR1 and CDR2: SEHNR and FQNEAQ (reference sequence). V dropped 6 bases and J dropped 3; count of bases not matched to a gene: 7. There are 14 residues in the CDR3. The CDR3 nucleotides are TGTGCCAGCAGTCAGGGGGGAAGGGACACTGAAGCTTTCTTT. Translating gives CASSQGGRDTEAFF.

V usage is TRBV27 and J usage is TRBJ2-3; 9 nucleotides align to TRBD2. CDR3 length equals 17 residues. Germline CDR1 and CDR2: MNHEY and SMNVEV (reference sequence). V dropped 4 bases and J dropped 1; count of bases not matched to a gene: 9. The CDR3 DNA reads as TGTGCCAGCAGTTCCCGTCGGGGACTAGCAGGCACAGATACGCAGTATTTT. It is translated as CASSSRRGLAGTDTQYF.

Comments on this clone: A read error may produce the germline difference seen at one junction end. The CDR3 here is CASSLAGIYEQYF. Written as DNA, the CDR3 is TGTGCCAGCAGTTTAGCGGGTATCTACGAGCAGTACTTC. V and J are TRBV11-2 and TRBJ2-7, with TRBD2 matching over 7 bases. There are 13 residues in the CDR3. Germline lookup yields CDR1 SGHAT and CDR2 FQNNGV.

The CDR3 is CASSLPRQGYGYTF. The CDR3 coding sequence is TGTGCCAGCAGTCTCCCCCGACAGGGTTATGGCTACACCTTC. The chain joins TRBV27 to TRBJ1-2, with 7 bases that match TRBD1. The CDR3 spans 14 residues. From germline, CDR1 is MNHEY and CDR2 SMNVEV (reference sequence). The V segment lost 5 bases and the J segment 5 bases; nucleotides outside the gene matches: 8.

The J gene is TRBJ2-2, the V gene TRBV5-1; D remains unclear. The CDR3 consists of 11 residues. The V end was cut by 7 bases, the J end by 6 bases, with 7 bases between. CDR1 is SGHRS and CDR2 is YFSETQ in the germline V gene. CDR3 region: CASLRAGELFF. As DNA, the CDR3 is TGCGCCAGCTTGCGAGCCGGGGAGCTGTTTTTT.

This clone was detected once. The genes are TRBV5-1 and TRBJ2-4, with 7 positions matching TRBD2. V trimming: 1 base; J trimming: 8 bases; junction bases outside the gene matches: 9. This CDR3 region has 15 residues. CDR1 SGHRS and CDR2 YFSETQ come from the germline V gene. This CDR3 is CASSLLGGSADIQYF. CDR3 nucleotide sequence: TGCGCCAGCAGCTTGCTAGGCGGGAGTGCGGACATTCAGTACTTC.

This rearrangement joins TRBV7-9 to TRBJ2-7, with TRBD2 identical over 7 bases. This CDR3 has 14 amino acids. The germline gives CDR1 SEHNR, CDR2 FQNEAQ (reference sequence). V lost 1 base, J lost 6 bases, and 6 bases stayed unmatched. Here the CDR3 DNA reads TGTGCCAGCAGCTTAGGGTGGGGGGGGTCCGAGCAGTACTTC. It yields the protein CASSLGWGGSEQYF.

The rearrangement joins TRBV29-1 to TRBJ1-2, with 7 bases identical to TRBD1. The V gene's germline CDR1 is SQVTM and CDR2 ANQGSEA. The CDR3 has 12 residues. Trimming cost V 4 bases and J 8 bases; bases outside gene matches: 7. Written as DNA, the CDR3 is TGCAGCGTTGGGAGTGACAGGGTAGGCTACACCTTC. Translated: CSVGSDRVGYTF.

The genes are TRBV27 and TRBJ2-7; 10 positions match TRBD1. CDR1 is MNHEY and CDR2 is SMNVEV in the germline V gene (reference sequence). The V and J ends lost 4 bases and 3 bases, in that order; junction bases with no gene match: 3. The CDR3 runs to 14 residues. In DNA form, the CDR3 reads TGTGCCAGCAGTTCGGGACAGGGGATCTACGAGCAGTACTTC. It translates to CASSSGQGIYEQYF.

The gene calls are TRBV4-1 and TRBJ2-2; TRBD2 aligns across 12 bases. CDR3 length: 18 residues. V lost 4 bases to trimming and J lost 1 base; unmatched junction nucleotides: 7. Germline CDR1 reads MGHRA; CDR2 reads YSYEKL. The chain's CDR3 is CASSPLGLAGLNTGELFF. The CDR3 nucleotides are TGCGCCAGCAGCCCCCTAGGACTAGCGGGGTTGAACACCGGGGAGCTGTTTTTT.

The V gene is TRBV2, the J gene TRBJ2-2; TRBD1 aligns across 8 bases. There are 13 residues in the CDR3. The V gene's germline CDR1 is SNHLY and CDR2 FYNNEI. The V and J ends lost 7 bases and 7 bases, in that order; junction bases with no gene match: 5. Here the CDR3 reads CASTGGAFGELFF. DNA of the CDR3: TGTGCCAGCACAGGGGGCGCTTTCGGGGAGCTGTTTTTT.